The next 7 T cell receptor beta chains were all read from a single sample in a study of T cells in Graves' hyperthyroidism and ophthalmopathy (dated by TCRdb to between 2017 and 2020). The receptor library was made with multiplex PCR. For sequencing, an Illumina HiSeq 2000 was employed. The TCR beta CDR3 regions were amplified from the RNA transcripts. For the first round of RT-PCR on the TCR CDR3, the HTBI primer set was used together with the Qiagen OneStep RT-PCR kit. TCRdb trimmed public reads at Q25 via fastp, called clones via MiXCR and kept in-frame beta chains. One record per CDR3 amino acid sequence lists the most common genes and DNA. The sample includes more than 550,000 distinct CDR3 sequences, with roughly a sixth observed a single time. The ten largest clones add up to roughly 15% of the sample. The source material was blood. These TCRs come from a man between 45 and 60 years old with Graves' hyperthyroidism.

This clonotype has just a few counts. V gene TRBV6-9 combines with J gene TRBJ1-6; tentative D call: TRBD1 (6 bases). The V and J ends lost 3 bases and 5 bases respectively, with 17 bases between them. The CDR3 extends over 17 amino acids. Germline values: CDR1 MNHGY, CDR2 SVAAGI. In DNA form, the CDR3 reads TGTGCCAGCAGTTACGCTTTGACAGGCTGGAATAATTCACCCCTCCACTTT. Translating gives CASSYALTGWNNSPLHF.

The sample holds many counts of this clonotype. The CDR3 coding sequence is TGTGCCAGCAGTATAAGCTCCAGGGGGCCTACACGAGGCACAGATACGCAGTATTTT. Translating it yields CASSISSRGPTRGTDTQYF. This rearrangement joins TRBV28 to TRBJ2-3; TRBD1 matches at 8 bases. V lost 5 bases and J lost 1; bases outside the gene matches: 17. The CDR3 extends over 19 amino acids. Germline V CDR1 and CDR2: MDHEN, SYDVKM.

This clonotype was recorded a few times. The chain has TRBV10-1 and TRBJ2-1; 11 positions agree with TRBD2. CDR3 length: 18 amino acids. Unmatched junction bases numbered 9, after V lost 2 bases and J lost 3 bases. CDR1 and CDR2 from the germline V gene are WNHNN and SYGVQD (reference sequence). The CDR3 bases are TGCGCCAGCAGTGAGGATGTTGGGACTAGCGGATACTACAATGAGCAGTTCTTC. This codes for CASSEDVGTSGYYNEQFF.

This clonotype has only a few counts. The CDR3 loop is CASSLTSGTTDTQYF. For the CDR3, the DNA is TGTGCCAGCAGTTTGACTAGCGGGACCACAGATACGCAGTATTTT. The chain recombines TRBV27 with TRBJ2-3; 11 bases agree with TRBD2. Germline values: CDR1 MNHEY, CDR2 SMNVEV (reference sequence). The V gene end was trimmed by 3 bases and the J gene end by 2 bases; junction bases not matched to a gene: 1. CDR3 length: 15 residues.

This clonotype was seen at least ten times. The V gene is TRBV7-3, the J gene TRBJ2-4, with a weak D call TRBD1 (7 bases). The CDR3 is made up of 14 amino acids. V lost 2 bases to trimming and J lost 8 bases, with 13 bases between them. The germline CDR1 and CDR2 sequences are SGHTA and FQGTGA. The DNA for the CDR3 is TGTGCCAGCAGCTTAGGGGGGCAGGGGGACATTCAGTACTTC. Residues: CASSLGGQGDIQYF.

A few counts support this clonotype. The chain employs TRBV20-1 and TRBJ2-3; D possibly corresponds to TRBD1 (6 bases). Between the trimmed V and J ends, which lost 0 bases and 4 bases, there was a span of 14 bases. This CDR3 spans 15 amino acids. Germline V gene sequence: CDR1 DFQATT, CDR2 SNEGSKA (reference sequence). In DNA form, the CDR3 reads TGCAGTGCTAGAGATTCCGCAGGGGCGGCAGATACGCAGTATTTT. Encoded protein: CSARDSAGAADTQYF.

This clonotype has a handful of counts. The chain employs TRBV4-1 and TRBJ2-1; tentatively, D is TRBD1 (6 bases). The V gene's germline CDR1 is MGHRA and CDR2 YSYEKL. The CDR3 totals 18 residues. Between the trimmed V and J ends, which lost 3 bases and 0 bases, there was a span of 18 bases. The CDR3 DNA is TGCGCCAGCAGCCAGATAACGCAGGGGCAAAGCTCCTACAATGAGCAGTTCTTC. This codes for CASSQITQGQSSYNEQFF.